This T cell receptor (beta chain) was sequenced during a study of blood T cell repertoires in COVID-19. TCRdb's table, derived via immunoSEQ multiplex PCR, lists solely in-frame clones and lacks some. The sample holds about 220,000 clones, about 85% seen once. From germline, CDR1 is GTSNPN and CDR2 SVGIG (reference sequence). The V segment lost 0 bases and the J segment 7 bases; nucleotides outside the gene matches: 5. This CDR3 is built from 14 residues. The chain carries TRBV30 and TRBJ2-1, with 8 bases matching TRBD1. Input material: peripheral blood. The sequence was collected from a woman aged 45-65 years with COVID-19, enrolled during active disease. Written as DNA, the CDR3 is TGTGCCTGGAGTGTTACAGGGGGTGGGAATGAGCAGTTCTTC. It specifies CAWSVTGGGNEQFF.